Listed below are T cell receptor beta chains from one sample, sequenced in a study of sequential checkpoint blockade in melanoma. TCRdb's table, derived via immunoSEQ multiplex PCR, lists solely in-frame clones and lacks some. The sample has more than 10,000 clones, about 72% seen once. The input for sequencing was CD8+ T cells sorted from blood (inferred from file names), taken from a patient given nivolumab and ipilimumab in sequence. The receptors come from a human patient with melanoma. Some clones in this sample may be carry-over from other donors' samples. CDR3s include the opening cysteine and the closing phenylalanine or tryptophan. Each record gives: D gene, V gene, clone size, J gene, CDR3 DNA, CDR3 protein. The D gene is left open where the match is weak. Clone sizes are given selectively: once, few, many, or a class where the clone is expanded.

>.|TRBV27|.|TRBJ1-5
TGTGCCAGCAGTCGCCGCCAGGGCCAGTATAGCAATCAGCCCCAGCATTTT
CASSRRQGQYSNQPQHF
>.|TRBV6-5|once|TRBJ2-1
TGTGCCAGCAGTTACGCTGCGGGGGCCCTCAATGAGCAGTTCTTC
CASSYAAGALNEQFF
>.|TRBV6-6|.|TRBJ1-4
TGTGCCAGCAGTTACGGGAGCAAGTACGAAAAACTGTTTTTT
CASSYGSKYEKLFF
>TRBD1|TRBV4-3|.|TRBJ1-6
TGCGCCAGCAGCCAAGAGAGGACAGGATATAATTCACCCCTCCACTTT
CASSQERTGYNSPLHF
>.|TRBV28|.|TRBJ2-2
TGTGCCAGCTGCATCAGGGGGGAGCACACCGGGGAGCTGTTTTTT
CASCIRGEHTGELFF
>TRBD1|TRBV2|.|TRBJ1-2
TGTGCCAGCAGTGATGGGACAGGTCCAGACGGCTACACCTTC
CASSDGTGPDGYTF
>TRBD2|TRBV4-1|.|TRBJ2-1
TGCGCCAGCAGCCGAGCGGGGGGCAGCTCCTACAATGAGCAGTTCTTC
CASSRAGGSSYNEQFF
>.|TRBV7-7|.|TRBJ1-4
TGTGCCAGCAGCCTCCCCCCACAGTTAATCATTGCAACTAATGAAAAACTGTTTTTT
CASSLPPQLIIATNEKLFF
>TRBD2|TRBV7-9|.|TRBJ2-1
TGTGCCAGCAGCTTATCCATAGCGGGGCCACACAATGAGCAGTTCTTC
CASSLSIAGPHNEQFF
>.|TRBV9|.|TRBJ1-2
TGTGCCAGCAGCCCATACCTAAGCAACTATGGCTACACCTTC
CASSPYLSNYGYTF
>TRBD1|TRBV28|.|TRBJ1-2
TGTGCCAGCAGTTTAAGGTTGATCGGGACAGGGGGAGCTAACTATGGCTACACCTTC
CASSLRLIGTGGANYGYTF
>TRBD2|TRBV27|.|TRBJ2-1
TGTGCCAGCAGTTCTCCCGGCGGCTGGGACTACTACAATGAGCAGTTCTTC
CASSSPGGWDYYNEQFF
>.|TRBV6-4|.|TRBJ1-1
TGTGCCAGCAGAGACAGAGACACTGAAGCTTTCTTT
CASRDRDTEAFF
>.|TRBV4-1|.|TRBJ1-2
TGCGCCAGCAGCCCCGCCCAACTTAACTATGGCTACACCTTC
CASSPAQLNYGYTF
>.|TRBV7-2|.|TRBJ2-1
TGTGCCAGCAGTCGTATCGGGGATGAGCAGTTCTTC
CASSRIGDEQFF
>TRBD1|TRBV4-1|few|TRBJ2-2
TGCGCCAGCAGCCAAAGGGGGACAGAGAACACCGGGGAGCTGTTTTTT
CASSQRGTENTGELFF
>TRBD2|TRBV7-8|few|TRBJ2-1
TGTGCCAGCAGCCCGGGGGGGGACTGGAGATACAATGAGCAGTTCTTC
CASSPGGDWRYNEQFF
>.|TRBV19|.|TRBJ2-1
TGTGCCAGTAGTATACCCAGAAATGAGCAGTTCTTC
CASSIPRNEQFF
>.|TRBV25-1|.|TRBJ2-5
TGCGCCAGCAGCTCGGGGACCCAGTACTTC
CASSSGTQYF
>TRBD1|TRBV2|.|TRBJ2-7
TGTGCCAGCAGTTTGGAGACAGGGCCCTACGAGCAGTACTTC
CASSLETGPYEQYF
>.|TRBV7-2|.|TRBJ2-7
TGTGCCAGCAGCTTTTTTGAAGCGGTGGGTCTCGAGCAGTACTTC
CASSFFEAVGLEQYF
>.|TRBV7-9|few|TRBJ2-1
TGTGCCAGCAGTGCGGGAAAGGATGAGCAGTTCTTC
CASSAGKDEQFF
>TRBD1|TRBV27|.|TRBJ2-7
TGTGCCAGCAGTGACAGGGGTCTTTACGAGCAGTACTTC
CASSDRGLYEQYF
>.|TRBV19|.|TRBJ1-2
TGTGCCAGTAGTATGTACGGAGCTAACTATGGCTACACCTTC
CASSMYGANYGYTF
>.|TRBV21-1|.|TRBJ1-1
TGTGCCAGCAGCAAAGTACAGGGCGAGAACACTGAAGCTTTCTTT
CASSKVQGENTEAFF
>TRBD1|TRBV9|.|TRBJ2-7
TGTGCCAGCAGCGTAGGGGACAGGGGGTCCTACGAGCAGTACTTC
CASSVGDRGSYEQYF
>.|TRBV28|once|TRBJ1-5
TGTGCCAGCAGTTTCCGCAGGGAGCGGGATCAGCCCCAGCATTTT
CASSFRRERDQPQHF
>TRBD1|TRBV28|.|TRBJ1-5
TGTGCCAGCAGTCCCGACAGGGCCAATCAGCCCCAGCATTTT
CASSPDRANQPQHF
>TRBD1|TRBV7-9|.|TRBJ1-2
TGTGCCAGCAGCCCCAGGACAGGGGGCGCGTTTGGCTACACCTTC
CASSPRTGGAFGYTF
>.|TRBV2|.|TRBJ1-2
TGTGCCAGCAGGGGGGGTGGCTACACCTTC
CASRGGGYTF
>TRBD2|TRBV29-1|.|TRBJ2-7
TGCAGCGTTGAAGCGAGACTAGCGGGTGCCGTCTACGAGCAGTACTTC
CSVEARLAGAVYEQYF
>.|TRBV30|.|TRBJ2-7
TGTGCCTGGATTTACCGGCGGCTGGCCTACGAGCAGTACTTC
CAWIYRRLAYEQYF
>TRBD2|TRBV4-3|.|TRBJ2-1
TGCGCCAGCAGCCAAGGTCAGCGGGGGGGAAGTAGTGAGCAGTTCTTC
CASSQGQRGGSSEQFF
>.|TRBV19|.|TRBJ1-5
TGTGCCAGTAGTATAATCCCGACAGAACCCCATCAGCCCCAGCATTTT
CASSIIPTEPHQPQHF
>TRBD2|TRBV28|few|TRBJ2-5
TGTGCCAGCGCGGGACTAGCGGGGGGAGGGGAGACCCAGTACTTC
CASAGLAGGGETQYF
>.|TRBV14|.|TRBJ2-7
TGTGCCAGCAGCCAAGAACGGTCCTACGAGCAGTACTTC
CASSQERSYEQYF
>TRBD1|TRBV28|.|TRBJ1-1
TGTGCCAGCAGCCTAGGGACAGCTACTGAAGCTTTCTTT
CASSLGTATEAFF
>TRBD2|TRBV13|medium-sized|TRBJ2-7
TGTGCCAGCAGCTTAGGGGGGGGGACGTACTACGAGCAGTACTTC
CASSLGGGTYYEQYF
>TRBD1|TRBV6-5|.|TRBJ1-1
TGTGCCAGCAGTCGGGACAGGGGGCGAGAGACTGAAGCTTTCTTT
CASSRDRGRETEAFF
>TRBD1|TRBV15|.|TRBJ2-7
TGTGCCACCAGCAGAGGGACAGGCACCTACGAGCAGTACTTC
CATSRGTGTYEQYF
>.|TRBV10-3|.|TRBJ1-5
TGTGCCATCAGTGAAGGGCGCAGACTAGATCAGCCCCAGCATTTT
CAISEGRRLDQPQHF